The 25 T cell receptor beta chains given below trace back to one sample, sequenced in a study of graft-versus-host responses after intestinal transplantation. What these receptors recognize is not known. The data were produced by immunoSEQ multiplex PCR, yet TCRdb's version contains in-frame clones alone and is incomplete. The top ten clones hold around 0.2% of a sample with more than 95,000 clones, just over 90% of them seen once. Sequences were derived from unstimulated CD4+ T cells sorted from spleen or lymph node cells, sampled before intestinal transplant. The receptors come from a human donor who received an intestinal transplant.

For this clone: At one of its ends the junction is not consistent with the germline gene, which may arise from a read error. V gene TRBV5-4 combines with J gene TRBJ2-1; 14 nucleotides match TRBD2. The CDR3 covers 15 residues. Germline CDR1 and CDR2: SGHNT and YYREEE (reference sequence). CDR3 loop: CASSLGLWTSGGQIF. Written as DNA, the CDR3 is TGTGCCAGCAGCTTGGGCCTCTGGACTAGCGGGGGGCAGATCTTC.

The chain carries TRBV28 and TRBJ1-2; TRBD1 matches 8 bases. From germline, CDR1 is MDHEN and CDR2 SYDVKM. The V segment lost 6 bases and the J segment 5 bases; nucleotides outside the gene matches: 14. This CDR3 contains 16 residues. CDR3 sequence reads: CASRPTAGQGGYGYTF. Here the CDR3 DNA reads TGTGCCAGCAGGCCCACCGCCGGACAGGGAGGATATGGCTACACCTTC.

This chain uses TRBV18 with TRBJ1-1, with TRBD1 as a possible D gene (5 bases). Germline-derived CDR1 and CDR2 are KGHSH and LQKENI. V shed 2 bases and J shed 0 bases, with 10 bases lying between them. CDR3 length: 15 amino acids. The CDR3 spells CASSPSKGVNTEAFF. CDR3 DNA: TGTGCCAGCTCACCATCGAAAGGGGTGAACACTGAAGCTTTCTTT.

The chain combines TRBV9 with TRBJ2-1; 8 nucleotides align to TRBD2. This CDR3 is built from 18 residues. CDR1 is SGDLS, CDR2 YYNGEE, per germline. After removal of 5 bases from V and 1 base from J, the junction contained 14 bases not matched to a gene. The CDR3 DNA reads TGTGCCAGCAGTTACTTACCGGGAGCGGGAGTATCCTACAATGAGCAGTTCTTC. This sequence encodes CASSYLPGAGVSYNEQFF.

The rearrangement joins TRBV10-1 to TRBJ2-5, with TRBD2 as a possible D gene (6 bases). Germline assignment: CDR1 WNHNN and CDR2 SYGVQD (reference sequence). V was pared by 0 bases and J by 5 bases, with 16 bases between. The CDR3 totals 16 residues. The CDR3 DNA is TGCGCCAGCAGTGAGTCTCTAGCGAGCCCTCGGGAGACCCAGTACTTC. This encodes CASSESLASPRETQYF.

The rearrangement uses TRBV7-9 and TRBJ2-7, with a possible D match to TRBD1 (6 bases). Trimming took off 5 bases at V and 1 base at J, with 15 bases between the two ends. The germline V gene has CDR1 SEHNR and CDR2 FQNEAQ (reference sequence). CDR3 size: 15 residues. For the CDR3, the DNA is TGTGCCAGCAGCCCCTGGGGGCCTGTTTCCTACGAGCAGTACTTC. This translates into CASSPWGPVSYEQYF.

V gene TRBV25-1 combines with J gene TRBJ2-3, with a weak D call TRBD2 (5 bases). V lost 5 bases and J lost 6, with 12 bases in between. In germline, CDR1 is MGHDK, CDR2 SYGVNS. This CDR3 contains 13 residues. As DNA, the CDR3 is TGTGCCAGCAGTCTGGACTGGGCGGATACGCAGTATTTT. Its translation: CASSLDWADTQYF.

The chain joins TRBV7-2 to TRBJ1-6, with a possible D match to TRBD1 (5 bases). In germline, CDR1 is SGHTA, CDR2 FQGNSA. There are 15 residues in the CDR3. V was cut by 4 bases and J by 14 bases, with 21 bases left in between. The CDR3 region is CASSWYRLGNATLHF. The CDR3, as DNA: TGTGCCAGCAGCTGGTACAGGTTAGGGAACGCGACCCTCCACTTT.

The genes are TRBV6-5 and TRBJ2-3, with D possibly matching TRBD2 (6 bases). This CDR3 has 15 amino acids. The germline V and J ends were trimmed by 2 bases and 0 bases, with 9 bases remaining between them. Per germline, CDR1 MNHEY and CDR2 SVGAGI. The CDR3 region is CASSYGGTSTDTQYF. The CDR3 nucleotides read TGTGCCAGCAGTTACGGAGGGACTAGCACAGATACGCAGTATTTT.

The chain carries TRBV7-9 and TRBJ2-6; 7 nucleotides agree with TRBD1. Germline V gene data show CDR1 as SEHNR and CDR2 as FQNEAQ (reference sequence). J lost 10 bases, V lost 5 bases, and 8 bases had no gene match. The CDR3 covers 14 residues. The CDR3 nucleotides are TGTGCCAGCAGCGAGCACAGGGGCGCTAACGTCCTGACTTTC. Protein: CASSEHRGANVLTF. Together with reference TRBV7-9 and TRBJ2-6, the CDR3 gives the full variable domain: DTGVSQNPRHKITKRGQNVTFRCDPISEHNRLYWYRQTLGQGPEFLTYFQNEAQLEKSRLLSDRFSAERPKGSFSTLEIQRTEQGDSAMYLCASSEHRGANVLTFGAGSRLTVL.

The rearrangement uses TRBV10-3 and TRBJ2-5, with TRBD2 matching 7 bases. The DNA end lines up better with TRBJ2-7; the J call may be wrong. The CDR3 runs to 13 residues. CDR1 ENHRY and CDR2 SYGVKD come from the germline V gene. This chain's CDR3 is CAMSSGVPYEQYF. The CDR3 nucleotides are TGTGCCATGTCAAGCGGGGTACCCTACGAGCAGTACTTC.

The chain employs TRBV7-9 and TRBJ2-7; D is uncertain. Trimming took off 5 bases at V and 6 bases at J, with 8 bases between the two ends. The CDR3 is made up of 11 amino acids. CDR1 and CDR2 (germline): SEHNR, FQNEAQ (reference sequence). The CDR3, as DNA: TGTGCCAGCAGCCCCCTATCCGAGCAGTACTTC. Residues: CASSPLSEQYF.

There are a few counts of this clone. V gene TRBV30 combines with J gene TRBJ1-4; no reliable D call. V lost 3 bases and J 8 bases, leaving 13 bases between the germline ends. CDR1 and CDR2 from the germline V gene are GTSNPN and SVGIG (reference sequence). This CDR3 spans 13 amino acids. The CDR3 nucleotides read TGTGCCTGGAGATCCGGGTTGAGGGAAAAACTGTTTTTT. Its protein is CAWRSGLREKLFF. The entire variable domain, with the rest obtained from reference TRBV30 and TRBJ1-4, is as follows: SQTIHQWPATLVQPVGSPLSLECTVEGTSNPNLYWYRQAAGRGLQLLFYSVGIGQISSEVPQNLSASRPQDRQFILSSKKLLLSDSGFYLCAWRSGLREKLFFGSGTQLSVL.

The chain carries TRBV15 and TRBJ2-7; TRBD2 agrees at 7 bases. This CDR3 has 16 residues. Germline lookup yields CDR1 LNHNV and CDR2 YYDKDF (reference sequence). The ends lost 0 bases at V and 9 bases at J; junction bases unmatched: 14. The DNA for the CDR3 is TGTGCCACCAGCAGAGACGTAGCGGGCGCCAGCCGAGGGCAGTACTTC. It specifies CATSRDVAGASRGQYF.

This sequence joins TRBV19 and TRBJ2-1; D might be TRBD2 (6 bases). Trimming left V 5 bases short and J 3 bases short, with 8 bases between. Germline V lookup: CDR1 LNHDA, CDR2 SQIVND (reference sequence). CDR3 length: 13 residues. CDR3 region: CASSQDYYNEQFF. CDR3 DNA sequence: TGTGCCAGTAGTCAGGACTACTACAATGAGCAGTTCTTC.

The rearrangement joins TRBV19 to TRBJ1-1, with 8 bases that match TRBD1. The CDR3 runs to 15 residues. V shed 5 bases and J 6 bases; nucleotides not matched to a gene: 11. Germline CDR1 and CDR2: LNHDA and SQIVND (reference sequence). DNA for the CDR3: TGTGCCAGTAGTTGGGTAGGGACAGGTGCCCCTGAAGCTTTCTTT. Translation gives CASSWVGTGAPEAFF.

The chain employs TRBV6-4 and TRBJ2-1; D is possibly TRBD2 (7 bases). The CDR3 is 16 residues long. The germline gives CDR1 MRHNA, CDR2 SNTAGT. Between the trimmed V and J ends, which lost 4 bases and 2 bases, there was a span of 15 bases. The CDR3 protein is CASSVLGGATYNEQFF. CDR3 in DNA: TGTGCCAGCAGTGTATTGGGGGGGGCTACCTACAATGAGCAGTTCTTC.

A few counts support this clone. The chain joins TRBV5-6 to TRBJ1-2; D uncertain. V was pared by 0 bases and J by 5 bases, with 8 bases between. This CDR3 contains 13 residues. Germline V gene data show CDR1 as SGHDT and CDR2 as YYEEEE. The CDR3, as DNA: TGTGCCAGCAGCTTGGCCGGTGTATATGGCTACACCTTC. Protein product: CASSLAGVYGYTF. Full variable domain (outside the CDR3, taken from reference TRBV5-6 and TRBJ1-2): DAGVTQSPTHLIKTRGQQVTLRCSPKSGHDTVSWYQQALGQGPQFIFQYYEEEERQRGNFPDRFSGHQFPNYSSELNVNALLLGDSALYLCASSLAGVYGYTFGSGTRLTVV.

The genes are TRBV5-1 and TRBJ2-7; 8 nucleotides line up with TRBD1. The V and J ends lost 0 bases and 3 bases, in that order; junction bases with no gene match: 8. The germline CDR1 and CDR2 sequences are SGHRS and YFSETQ. The CDR3 extends over 16 amino acids. As DNA, the CDR3 is TGCGCCAGCAGCTTGGCCTCATGGACAGGGTACTACGAGCAGTACTTC. It is translated as CASSLASWTGYYEQYF.

The chain couples TRBV30 to TRBJ2-7; D possibly corresponds to TRBD2 (5 bases). This CDR3 contains 12 residues. Per germline, CDR1 GTSNPN and CDR2 SVGIG (reference sequence). Trimming shortened V by 2 bases and J by 4 bases, and 9 bases separated the two germline ends. This CDR3 is CAWSREQYEQYF. The CDR3 DNA is TGTGCCTGGAGTAGGGAGCAGTACGAGCAGTACTTC.

The V call is TRBV4-2, the J call TRBJ1-1; D is undetermined. Trimming took off 1 base at V and 3 bases at J, with 12 bases between the two ends. The CDR3 has 15 amino acids. In germline, CDR1 is LGHNA, CDR2 YNFKEQ. CDR3 region: CASSQVERGYTEAFF. The DNA of the CDR3 is TGTGCCAGCAGCCAAGTGGAGCGAGGGTACACTGAAGCTTTCTTT.

The chain recombines TRBV15 with TRBJ2-5, with 9 bases aligning to TRBD1. From germline, CDR1 is LNHNV and CDR2 YYDKDF (reference sequence). The CDR3 totals 15 residues. V shed 1 base, J shed 5 bases, and the junction held 5 bases outside the gene matches. This CDR3 is CATSRGTGGMETQYF. Here the CDR3 DNA reads TGTGCCACCAGCAGAGGCACAGGGGGCATGGAGACCCAGTACTTC.

Only one count was recorded for this clone. The rearrangement links TRBV6-5 to TRBJ2-3, with D unresolved. Germline values: CDR1 MNHEY, CDR2 SVGAGI. This CDR3 has 14 residues. Trimming stripped 6 bases from V and 4 bases from J, with 14 bases between. The CDR3 here is CASRKPGVADTQYF. Here the CDR3 DNA reads TGTGCCAGCAGGAAACCCGGAGTCGCAGATACGCAGTATTTT.

This clone appeared a single time. The genes are TRBV30 and TRBJ2-7, with 11 nucleotides matching TRBD1. CDR3 length: 13 residues. V lost 3 bases, J lost 6 bases, and 4 bases stayed unmatched. The germline gives CDR1 GTSNPN, CDR2 SVGIG (reference sequence). This CDR3 is CAWRWTGGFEQYF. Here the CDR3 DNA reads TGTGCCTGGAGGTGGACAGGGGGCTTCGAGCAGTACTTC.

The J gene is TRBJ2-7, the V gene TRBV5-1; 7 bases align to TRBD1. Trimming at V came to 1 base and at J to 2 bases, leaving 3 bases not matched to a gene. The CDR3 covers 14 residues. Germline V gene sequence: CDR1 SGHRS, CDR2 YFSETQ. CDR3 region: CASSLLRGTYEQYF. The CDR3 DNA follows: TGCGCCAGCAGCTTGCTCAGGGGGACCTACGAGCAGTACTTC.